The text below deals with one T cell receptor beta chain. The data stem from a study of CD8 T cells in Susac syndrome. A quantity of roughly 0.5 to 1 ug RNA underwent reverse transcription using random hexamers. TCR beta CDR3 was amplified by immunoSEQ covering 54 Vbeta and 13 Jbeta. One entry per CDR3 protein results from TCRdb running MiXCR on the immunoSEQ multiplex PCR reads. The sample lists roughly 120,000 distinct CDR3 sequences, around 94% occurring once. TEMRA cells were FACS-enriched, unlike CD8+ and CD4+ T cells, which were negatively isolated. The TCR sequence derives from a human donor in good health. The sample comprised CD4+ T cells from PBMCs.

The CDR3 loop is CASSLRGPNTGELFF. The CDR3 DNA follows: TGTGCCAGCAGCTTGCGGGGGCCGAACACCGGGGAGCTGTTTTTT. The rearrangement joins TRBV7-9 to TRBJ2-2; maybe TRBD2 (7 bases). Per the germline V gene, CDR1 is SEHNR and CDR2 is FQNEAQ (reference sequence). Between the trimmed V and J ends, which lost 3 bases and 0 bases, there was a span of 8 bases. The CDR3 contains 15 residues.